The next 32 T cell receptor beta chains were all read from a single sample in a study of T cells in women clearing cervical HPV infection. Clones were read by immunoSEQ multiplex PCR, and TCRdb kept only the in-frame ones, dropping some. The ten most abundant clones cover about 4.5% of a sample with some 30,000 clones. Sequenced input: blood buffy coat. These receptor sequences come from a woman aged 18 to 75 with a cervical HPV16 infection that either progressed to CIN3+ or cleared (not recorded which).

Turning to this clone: The read halts 3 residues ahead of the CDR3 end, with the missing end drawn from the germline J gene. This chain joins TRBV30 and TRBJ2-2; 7 nucleotides align to TRBD1. Germline V gene sequence: CDR1 GTSNPN, CDR2 SVGIG (reference sequence). Trimming at V came to 5 bases and at J to 3 bases, leaving 6 bases not matched to a gene. The CDR3 contains 14 residues. CDR3 sequence reads: CAWVGTAHTGELFF. The CDR3 DNA, read in part, is TGTGCCTGGGTGGGGACAGCTCACACCGGGGAG.

On this clone itself: The sequence runs out 3 residues before the end of the CDR3; the remainder is reconstructed from the germline J gene. The chain joins TRBV20-1 to TRBJ2-5; perhaps TRBD1 as D (6 bases). The CDR3 totals 13 residues. From germline, CDR1 is DFQATT and CDR2 SNEGSKA (reference sequence). The V gene lost 6 bases and the J gene lost 5 bases, with 16 bases spanning the gap. The covered CDR3 bases are TGCAGTGCCCGAGGGGGATTGGGGGAGACC. It specifies CSARGGLGET. The CDR3 as a whole reads CSARGGLGETQYF.

Comment on this clone: The read ends 3 residues before the CDR3 terminus; that terminus is restored from the germline J gene. This rearrangement joins TRBV7-2 to TRBJ1-1; D unclear. CDR3 length: 15 residues. V dropped 4 bases and J dropped 1 base, with 13 bases sitting between them. Germline values: CDR1 SGHTA, CDR2 FQGNSA. The covered CDR3 bases are TGTGCCAGCAGCTCTGGGCTTCCCAGGAACACTGAA. Residues: CASSSGLPRNTE. The CDR3 as a whole reads CASSSGLPRNTEAFF.

The CDR3 is CASSIEGTGGNYGYTF. The DNA read from the CDR3 is TGTGCCAGTAGTATAGAAGGGACAGGGGGCAACTATGGC. V usage is TRBV19 and J usage is TRBJ1-2; 12 nucleotides line up with TRBD1. The sequence runs out 3 residues before the end of the CDR3; the remainder is reconstructed from the germline J gene. Germline values: CDR1 LNHDA, CDR2 SQIVND (reference sequence). The J segment lost 2 bases and the V segment lost 0 bases, leaving 1 base of the junction unmatched. The CDR3 loop spans 16 amino acids.

On this clone: The sequenced fragment ends 3 residues before the CDR3 boundary, so the rest is inferred from the germline J gene. V and J are TRBV6-2 or TRBV6-3 and TRBJ2-3, with 7 bases lining up with TRBD1. Looked up from germline, CDR1 is MNHEY and CDR2 is SVGEGT. This CDR3 is built from 12 residues. The sequenced CDR3 bases are TGTGCCACCCGACAGGGTTCGCAGACG. Amino acids: CATRQGSQT. The whole CDR3 region reads CATRQGSQTQYF.

Concerning this clone itself: The read halts 3 residues ahead of the CDR3 end, with the missing end drawn from the germline J gene. The V gene is TRBV5-6, the J gene TRBJ1-6; D is perhaps TRBD1 (6 bases). Between the trimmed V and J ends, which lost 4 bases and 3 bases, there was a span of 8 bases. Looked up from germline, CDR1 is SGHDT and CDR2 is YYEEEE. The CDR3 is 14 residues long. CDR3 region: CASSVDSYNSPLHF. The DNA read from the CDR3 is TGTGCCAGCAGCGTGGACAGCTATAATTCACCC.

As to this clone: Read data end 3 residues before the CDR3 end; the end is taken from the germline J gene. The chain is built from TRBV11-2 and TRBJ1-2; 7 positions agree with TRBD1. With 1 base clipped from V and 7 bases from J, the junction kept 6 bases outside the gene matches. This CDR3 is built from 14 residues. Looked up from germline, CDR1 is SGHAT and CDR2 is FQNNGV. The CDR3 bases that were read are TGTGCCAGCAGCTTAGGAGGGGGCGCGGGTGGC. Protein sequence: CASSLGGGAGG. The entire CDR3 sequence reads CASSLGGGAGGYTF. The entire variable domain, with the rest obtained from reference TRBV11-2 and TRBJ1-2, is as follows: EAGVAQSPRYKIIEKRQSVAFWCNPISGHATLYWYQQILGQGPKLLIQFQNNGVVDDSQLPKDRFSAERLKGVDSTLKIQPAKLEDSAVYLCASSLGGGAGGYTFGSGTRLTVV.

For this clone: The CDR3 end lies 3 residues beyond the end of the read and is filled in from the germline J gene. The chain is built from TRBV7-8 and TRBJ2-1; TRBD2 might be the D (6 bases). V lost 5 bases and J 2 bases, leaving 13 bases between the germline ends. CDR3 length: 15 amino acids. From germline, CDR1 is SGHVS and CDR2 FQNEAQ. The sequenced CDR3 bases are TGTGCCAGCAGCCCCCGACTAGGCCCCTACAATGAG. Residues: CASSPRLGPYNE. From start to end, the CDR3 is CASSPRLGPYNEQFF.

With respect to this clone: The CDR3 extends 3 residues past the end of the read, so its final part is completed from the germline J gene. This chain uses TRBV6-1 with TRBJ1-1, with a weak D call TRBD1 (5 bases). V shed 4 bases and J shed 4 bases, with 10 bases lying between them. The germline V gene encodes CDR1 MNHNS and CDR2 SASEGT. CDR3 length: 13 residues. Incomplete CDR3 DNA: TGTGCCAGCAGTGCCCCTGGGGCCACTGAA. This codes for CASSAPGATE. The whole CDR3 sequence is CASSAPGATEAFF.

Details on this clone: Coverage ceases 3 residues before the CDR3 finishes, and the germline J gene fills in the end. Other nucleotide sequences in the sample specify the same CDR3. The J gene is TRBJ2-7, the V gene TRBV18; 7 bases are a match to TRBD2. Germline V lookup: CDR1 KGHSH, CDR2 LQKENI. This CDR3 comprises 14 residues. Unmatched junction bases numbered 4, after V lost 3 bases and J lost 2 bases. The CDR3 DNA, read in part, is TGTGCCAGCTCACCGGGGGGGAGGGCCTACGAG. Translating gives CASSPGGRAYE. The complete CDR3 reads CASSPGGRAYEQYF.

Of note for this clone: Other DNA sequences within the sample encode an identical CDR3. CDR3 sequence reads: CASSPLLMPRRTSVNDYTF. The CDR3 bases that were read are TGTGCCAGCTCCCCTCTTCTAATGCCCCGTCGGACTAGCGTGAATGAC. This chain connects TRBV18 to TRBJ1-2; D is ambiguous. The read finishes 3 residues shy of the CDR3 end, and the germline J gene is used to complete it. The CDR3 totals 19 residues. Germline-derived CDR1 and CDR2 are KGHSH and LQKENI.

As regards this clone: The observed sequence ends 3 residues before the CDR3 terminus, with the missing tail filled in from the germline J gene. V is TRBV6-2 or TRBV6-3 and J is TRBJ1-4; 7 bases line up with TRBD1. CDR3 length: 16 amino acids. The V gene end was trimmed by 0 bases and the J gene end by 3 bases; junction bases not matched to a gene: 4. Germline lookup yields CDR1 MNHEY and CDR2 SVGEGT. CDR3 sequence reads: CASSYSTGAANEKLFF. The covered CDR3 bases are TGTGCCAGCAGTTACTCCACAGGGGCCGCTAATGAAAAA.

With regard to this clone: The CDR3 end lies 3 residues beyond the end of the read and is filled in from the germline J gene. The chain couples TRBV7-7 to TRBJ2-5, with 8 bases fitting TRBD2. The V gene's germline CDR1 is SSHAT and CDR2 FNYEAQ (reference sequence). The CDR3 runs to 16 residues. After removal of 1 base from V and 6 bases from J, the junction contained 10 bases not matched to a gene. CDR3 sequence: CASSLGTASGLQTQYF. Partial CDR3 DNA: TGTGCCAGCAGCTTAGGGACGGCTAGCGGGCTTCAGACC.

About this clone itself: The CDR3 extends 3 residues past the end of the read, so its final part is completed from the germline J gene. This sequence joins TRBV10-3 and TRBJ2-7, with a tentative D call TRBD1 (6 bases). CDR3 length: 13 residues. V was cut by 10 bases and J by 0 bases, with 13 bases left in between. CDR1 is ENHRY, CDR2 SYGVKD, per germline. This chain's CDR3 is CASFDRLSYEQYF. The covered CDR3 bases are TGTGCCAGTTTCGACAGGCTCTCCTACGAG.

Worth noting for this clone: Read data end 3 residues before the CDR3 end; the end is taken from the germline J gene. This chain links TRBV11-2 with TRBJ1-4; D might be TRBD1 (5 bases). The V end was cut by 1 base, the J end by 5 bases, with 8 bases between. This CDR3 has 14 residues. Germline CDR1 and CDR2: SGHAT and FQNNGV. Incomplete CDR3 DNA: TGTGCCAGCAGCTTAGGACAGCCCAATGAAAAA. Translation gives CASSLGQPNEK. The complete CDR3 protein is CASSLGQPNEKLFF.

As for this clone: The CDR3 end falls 3 residues outside the read, so it is completed with the germline J gene. V is TRBV11-2 and J is TRBJ2-3; no definite D call. With 0 bases removed from V and 3 bases from J, the gap between germline ends came to 4 bases. CDR1 is SGHAT and CDR2 is FQNNGV in the germline V gene. This CDR3 comprises 13 residues. CDR3 DNA, as far as it was read: TGTGCCAGCAGCTTAGATCTGACAGATACG. Translation gives CASSLDLTDT. The complete CDR3 protein is CASSLDLTDTQYF.

A word on this clone: The CDR3 end lies 3 residues beyond the end of the read and is filled in from the germline J gene. V usage is TRBV5-1 and J usage is TRBJ2-2; TRBD2 agrees at 10 bases. The germline V gene has CDR1 SGHRS and CDR2 YFSETQ. The CDR3 runs to 17 residues. The V gene end was trimmed by 2 bases and the J gene end by 4 bases; junction bases not matched to a gene: 8. CDR3 amino acids: CASSLSAGGIITGELFF. The CDR3 DNA, read in part, is TGCGCCAGCAGCTTATCAGCGGGAGGGATTATCACCGGGGAG.

A note on this clone: The read comes to an end 3 residues before the CDR3 does, leaving the germline J gene to fill in the end. The chain links TRBV19 to TRBJ1-5; TRBD1 aligns across 8 bases. The CDR3 spans 16 residues. Germline CDR1 and CDR2: LNHDA and SQIVND (reference sequence). Unmatched junction bases numbered 4, after V lost 0 bases and J lost 3 bases. The sequenced part of the CDR3 DNA is TGTGCCAGTAGTATAGACAGGGGGCGATTCAATCAGCCC. This gives the protein CASSIDRGRFNQP. The full CDR3 protein reads CASSIDRGRFNQPQHF. Full variable domain (remainder filled in from reference TRBV19 and TRBJ1-5): DGGITQSPKYLFRKEGQNVTLSCEQNLNHDAMYWYRQDPGQGLRLIYYSQIVNDFQKGDIAEGYSVSREKKESFPLTVTSAQKNPTAFYLCASSIDRGRFNQPQHFGDGTRLSIL.

Regarding this clone: The read comes to an end 3 residues before the CDR3 does, leaving the germline J gene to fill in the end. The J gene is TRBJ2-2, the V gene TRBV2; 8 bases align to TRBD2. V lost 2 bases to trimming and J lost 5 bases; unmatched junction nucleotides: 7. CDR1 is SNHLY and CDR2 is FYNNEI in the germline V gene. This CDR3 has 16 residues. The CDR3 sequence is CASSERGLVETGELFF. Incomplete CDR3 DNA: TGTGCCAGCAGTGAAAGGGGACTAGTTGAAACCGGGGAG. The full variable domain, in which reference TRBV2 and TRBJ2-2 provide the parts outside the CDR3, is EPEVTQTPSHQVTQMGQEVILRCVPISNHLYFYWYRQILGQKVEFLVSFYNNEISEKSEIFDDQFSVERPDGSNFTLKIRSTKLEDSAMYFCASSERGLVETGELFFGEGSRLTVL.

The sequenced CDR3 bases are TGTGCCAGCAGTTCCCCGGGACAGGGTCGGGGGAACACTGAA. Amino acids: CASSSPGQGRGNTE. Given in full, the CDR3 is CASSSPGQGRGNTEAFF. This chain connects TRBV6-2 or TRBV6-3 to TRBJ1-1; the match to TRBD1 covers 9 bases. The read terminates 3 residues before the CDR3 end, so the remaining end is supplied by the germline J gene. V shed 4 bases and J 1 base; nucleotides not matched to a gene: 10. The CDR3 is 17 residues long. Germline-derived CDR1 and CDR2 are MNHEY and SVGEGT.

In regard to this clone: The read ends 3 residues early relative to the CDR3; the germline J gene fills the gap. This chain connects TRBV30 to TRBJ2-3; D possibly corresponds to TRBD2 (7 bases). The CDR3 length is 14 residues. Germline V gene lookup returns CDR1 GTSNPN and CDR2 SVGIG (reference sequence). CDR3 DNA, as far as it was read: TGTGCCTGGAGTGTTGGCGGGGGCCAAGAGACG. Translation: CAWSVGGGQET. In full, the CDR3 reads CAWSVGGGQETQYF.

Concerning this clone: Read data end 3 residues before the CDR3 end; the end is taken from the germline J gene. V gene TRBV7-2 combines with J gene TRBJ1-4; the match to TRBD1 covers 7 bases. With V trimmed by 6 bases and J by 3 bases, 4 bases remained unmatched. This CDR3 has 14 amino acids. The germline V gene encodes CDR1 SGHTA and CDR2 FQGNSA. CDR3: CASRPGQANEKLFF. The part of the CDR3 DNA that was read is TGTGCCAGCAGACCTGGACAGGCTAATGAAAAA.

Note on this clone: The read finishes 3 residues shy of the CDR3 end, and the germline J gene is used to complete it. This rearrangement joins TRBV20-1 to TRBJ1-2; maybe TRBD1 (5 bases). The ends were cut back, 3 bases at V and 6 bases at J, with 17 bases in the middle. CDR1 is DFQATT and CDR2 is SNEGSKA in the germline V gene (reference sequence). The CDR3 loop spans 14 amino acids. The CDR3 bases that were read are TGCAGTGCTAGGGGTCCAGGGTCGAAAGATGGC. Protein sequence: CSARGPGSKDG. In full, the CDR3 reads CSARGPGSKDGYTF.

A word on this clone: Read coverage stops 3 residues before the CDR3 terminus; the germline J gene supplies the remainder. The chain joins TRBV13 to TRBJ2-6; 7 bases align to TRBD1. The CDR3 is 18 amino acids. V lost 5 bases and J lost 1; bases outside the gene matches: 11. The germline V gene has CDR1 PRHDT and CDR2 FYEKMQ (reference sequence). The CDR3 spells CASSAPPGTASGANVLTF. The sequenced CDR3 bases are TGTGCCAGCAGCGCCCCGCCCGGGACAGCGTCTGGGGCCAACGTC.

Concerning this clone: The read ends 3 residues early relative to the CDR3; the germline J gene fills the gap. The rearrangement joins TRBV20-1 to TRBJ1-1; possible D gene TRBD1, 6 bases. This CDR3 region has 12 residues. V dropped 6 bases and J dropped 2 bases, with 10 bases sitting between them. The germline V gene encodes CDR1 DFQATT and CDR2 SNEGSKA (reference sequence). CDR3 DNA, as far as it was read: TGCAGTGCCTACAGGGTTAACACTGAA. Translation: CSAYRVNTE. The whole CDR3 protein reads CSAYRVNTEAFF.

To note about this clone: The read terminates 3 residues before the CDR3 end, so the remaining end is supplied by the germline J gene. V gene TRBV5-4 combines with J gene TRBJ1-2; perhaps TRBD1 as D (5 bases). The germline V gene has CDR1 SGHNT and CDR2 YYREEE (reference sequence). The CDR3 is made up of 13 amino acids. Trimming cost V 0 bases and J 2 bases, with 5 bases left between them. CDR3 in amino acids: CASSLDRNYGYTF. The sequenced part of the CDR3 DNA is TGTGCCAGCAGCTTGGACAGGAACTATGGC.

Note on this clone: The read ends 3 residues shy of where the CDR3 ends; the end is completed using the germline J gene. This sequence joins TRBV5-8 and TRBJ2-3; D uncertain. Trimming left V 0 bases short and J 1 base short, with 6 bases between. This CDR3 has 14 amino acids. Germline CDR1 reads SGHTS; CDR2 reads YDEGEE. The sequenced part of the CDR3 DNA is TGTGCCAGCAGCTTGGATACGGGCACAGATACG. Encoded protein: CASSLDTGTDT. The entire CDR3 reads CASSLDTGTDTQYF.

With regard to this clone: Read coverage stops 3 residues before the CDR3 terminus; the germline J gene supplies the remainder. The chain uses TRBV5-1 and TRBJ2-3; D not certain. The CDR3 consists of 15 residues. CDR1 and CDR2 from the germline V gene are SGHRS and YFSETQ. The part of the CDR3 DNA that was read is TGCGCCAGCAGCGTCAAGCAGGCTCGACAAGAGACG. Translation: CASSVKQARQET. The full CDR3 sequence reads CASSVKQARQETQYF.

With regard to this clone: The read terminates 3 residues before the CDR3 end, so the remaining end is supplied by the germline J gene. The chain carries TRBV19 and TRBJ1-5; 7 nucleotides agree with TRBD1. From germline, CDR1 is LNHDA and CDR2 SQIVND (reference sequence). Trimming removed 5 bases from V and 1 base from J; junction bases left unmatched: 11. The CDR3 spans 17 residues. The CDR3: CASSPRQGVVSNQPQHF. The sequenced CDR3 bases are TGTGCCAGTAGTCCGCGACAGGGAGTCGTGAGCAATCAGCCC.

Comments on this clone: The read ends 3 residues shy of where the CDR3 ends; the end is completed using the germline J gene. This same CDR3 is encoded by further DNA sequences in the sample. This chain joins TRBV2 and TRBJ1-3; 7 positions agree with TRBD1. The V gene end was trimmed by 8 bases and the J gene end by 0 bases; junction bases not matched to a gene: 7. CDR1 and CDR2 from the germline V gene are SNHLY and FYNNEI. The CDR3 consists of 15 residues. The CDR3 spells CASQTGSNSGNTIYF. The sequenced part of the CDR3 DNA is TGTGCCAGCCAGACAGGGTCCAACTCTGGAAACACC.

CDR3 amino acids: CASSDKLASEETQYF. The part of the CDR3 DNA that was read is TGTGCCAGCAGTGATAAGCTAGCGAGTGAGGAGACC. This rearrangement joins TRBV6-4 to TRBJ2-5, with D perhaps TRBD2 (6 bases). The read halts 3 residues ahead of the CDR3 end, with the missing end drawn from the germline J gene. Trimming shortened V by 3 bases and J by 5 bases, and 16 bases separated the two germline ends. CDR1 and CDR2 from the germline V gene are MRHNA and SNTAGT. This CDR3 is built from 15 residues.

As to this clone: Read sequence stops 3 residues before the CDR3 end, and the germline J gene provides the missing end. The chain carries TRBV11-3 and TRBJ1-2; TRBD1 matches 7 bases. CDR3 length: 13 amino acids. Germline lookup yields CDR1 SGHNT and CDR2 YENEEA. V lost 5 bases to trimming and J lost 5 bases; unmatched junction nucleotides: 5. The part of the CDR3 DNA that was read is TGTGCCAGCAGCCAGGGGGACAGATATGGC. It is translated as CASSQGDRYG. From start to end, the CDR3 is CASSQGDRYGYTF.